This T cell receptor (beta chain) comes out of a study of T-cell reconstitution after alpha-beta-depleted transplantation in children. Unique molecular identifiers featured in how the TCRbeta library was prepared. TCRdb ran MiXCR on the PCR reads and lists one entry per CDR3 protein. Of 200,000 or so distinct CDR3 sequences listed, roughly 7% are singletons. This clonotype was counted many times. The CDR3 runs 14 residues. V lost 8 bases and J 4 bases, leaving 12 bases between the germline ends. The V call is TRBV12-3 or TRBV12-4, the J call TRBJ2-6; no clear D gene. Sequences were derived from PBMCs, sampled before TCRalphabeta/CD19-depleted stem cell transplant. The receptor comes from a boy aged 2 to 10 with acute lymphoblastic leukemia, due to receive a stem cell transplant. The CDR3 nucleotides are TGTGCCAGCGCTACATCGTTGGGGGCCAACGTCCTGACTTTC. Its protein is CASATSLGANVLTF.